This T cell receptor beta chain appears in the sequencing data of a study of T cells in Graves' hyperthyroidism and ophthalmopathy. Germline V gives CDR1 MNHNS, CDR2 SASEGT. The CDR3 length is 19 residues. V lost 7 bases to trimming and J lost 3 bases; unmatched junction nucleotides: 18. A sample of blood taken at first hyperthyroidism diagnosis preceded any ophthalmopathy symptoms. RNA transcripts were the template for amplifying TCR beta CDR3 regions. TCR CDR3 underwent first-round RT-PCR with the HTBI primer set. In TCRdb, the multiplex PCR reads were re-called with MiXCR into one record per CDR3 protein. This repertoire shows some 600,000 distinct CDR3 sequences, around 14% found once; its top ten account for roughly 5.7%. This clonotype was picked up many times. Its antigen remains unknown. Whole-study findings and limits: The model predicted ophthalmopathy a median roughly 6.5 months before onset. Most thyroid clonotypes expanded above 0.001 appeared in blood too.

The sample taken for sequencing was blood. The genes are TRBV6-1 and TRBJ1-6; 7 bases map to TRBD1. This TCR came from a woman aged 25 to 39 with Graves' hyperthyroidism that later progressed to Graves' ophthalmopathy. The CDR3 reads CASTIRPSGTVYYNSPLHF. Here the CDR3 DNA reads TGTGCCAGCACCATAAGGCCGTCCGGGACAGTTTACTATAATTCACCCCTCCACTTT.